The rows below give T cell receptor beta chains drawn from one sample of a study of blood T cell repertoires in COVID-19. The table came from immunoSEQ multiplex PCR; TCRdb's copy has only in-frame clones and leaves some out. The sample carries 300,000 to 400,000 clones, about nine tenths recorded once. Sequences were obtained from peripheral blood. These TCRs come from a woman in her 70s with COVID-19, enrolled during active disease. Both conserved end residues are part of each CDR3. The order of the fields is CDR3 protein, CDR3 DNA, clone size, J gene, CDR3 length, V gene, D gene. D genes are given only for firm matches. Not all rows give a size; the values are once, few, many and, for expanded clones, a class.

CAWSEGGATDTQYF,TGTGCCTGGAGTGAGGGGGGGGCCACAGATACGCAGTATTTT,NA,TRBJ2-3,14,TRBV30,NA
CASSYDRGSGANVLTF,TGTGCCAGCAGTTACGACAGGGGCTCTGGGGCCAACGTCCTGACTTTC,NA,TRBJ2-6,16,TRBV6-5,TRBD1
CASSPRQGTDTQYF,TGCGCCAGCAGCCCCCGACAGGGAACAGATACGCAGTATTTT,NA,TRBJ2-3,14,TRBV5-1,TRBD1
CASSLGLGSSDTQYF,TGTGCCAGCAGCCTTGGACTAGGTTCAAGTGATACCCAGTACTTC,NA,TRBJ2-5,15,TRBV3-1/TRBV3-2,TRBD2
CASSVGQGAIQETQYF,TGTGCCAGCAGTGTAGGACAGGGGGCCATCCAAGAGACCCAGTACTTC,NA,TRBJ2-5,16,TRBV2,TRBD1
CASSYNTGTTEGYGYTF,TGCGCCAGCAGTTACAATACGGGGACAACCGAAGGTTATGGCTACACCTTC,NA,TRBJ1-2,17,TRBV5-1,NA
CASSRANRLDTQYF,TGTGCCAGTAGTAGAGCGAACAGGCTAGATACGCAGTATTTT,NA,TRBJ2-3,14,TRBV19,NA
CATLDRGNYGYTF,TGTGCCACCTTGGACAGGGGTAACTATGGCTACACCTTC,NA,TRBJ1-2,13,TRBV24-1,TRBD1
CASSLDVADNSNQPQHF,TGTGCCAGCAGCTTAGATGTGGCAGATAATAGCAATCAGCCCCAGCATTTT,NA,TRBJ1-5,17,TRBV11-2,NA
CASSPIPGQGLDTQYF,TGTGCCAGCAGTCCGATACCGGGACAGGGATTGGATACGCAGTATTTT,NA,TRBJ2-3,16,TRBV7-9,TRBD1
CASSWAGTANEKLFF,TGTGCCAGCAGCTGGGCAGGTACGGCTAATGAAAAACTGTTTTTT,NA,TRBJ1-4,15,TRBV5-6,NA
CASRPGLSGYTF,TGTGCCAGTAGGCCGGGACTCTCTGGCTACACCTTC,NA,TRBJ1-2,12,TRBV19,NA
CASSREPGQSSYEQYF,TGCGCCAGCAGCAGGGAACCGGGACAGAGCTCCTACGAGCAGTACTTC,NA,TRBJ2-7,16,TRBV5-1,TRBD1
CASSYTTKETQYF,TGTGCCAGCAGTTACACAACCAAGGAGACCCAGTACTTC,once,TRBJ2-5,13,TRBV6-2/TRBV6-3,NA
CASSYSRTGADYEQYF,TGTGCCAGCAGTTACTCGCGGACAGGGGCAGACTACGAGCAGTACTTC,NA,TRBJ2-7,16,TRBV6-5,TRBD1
CASSLMGQGIGNTIYF,TGTGCCAGCAGCCTCATGGGACAGGGGATTGGAAACACCATATATTTT,NA,TRBJ1-3,16,TRBV7-2,TRBD1
CASSLFTGDGYTF,TGCGCCAGCAGCTTGTTTACAGGGGACGGCTACACCTTC,NA,TRBJ1-2,13,TRBV5-1,TRBD1
CASSFWPVDEQFF,TGTGCCAGCAGTTTTTGGCCCGTGGATGAGCAGTTCTTC,NA,TRBJ2-1,13,TRBV12-3/TRBV12-4,NA
CASTINTGNEQFF,TGTGCCAGCACCATTAACACGGGAAATGAGCAGTTCTTC,NA,TRBJ2-1,13,TRBV7-2,NA
CASSERQGGQYF,TGTGCCAGCAGTGAACGTCAGGGAGGCCAGTACTTC,NA,TRBJ2-7,12,TRBV2,NA
CASSFGGQGKGTEAFF,TGTGCCAGCAGCTTCGGAGGGCAGGGAAAGGGCACTGAAGCTTTCTTT,NA,TRBJ1-1,16,TRBV5-4,NA
CASNLRQKNTEAFF,TGTGCCAGCAATCTAAGACAGAAGAACACTGAAGCTTTCTTT,NA,TRBJ1-1,14,TRBV6-5,NA
CASSPVDRGAHEQYF,TGTGCCAGCTCACCAGTCGACAGGGGGGCCCACGAGCAGTACTTC,NA,TRBJ2-7,15,TRBV18,TRBD1
CASSAVPTGGKETQYF,TGTGCCAGTAGTGCAGTCCCGACAGGGGGCAAGGAGACCCAGTACTTC,NA,TRBJ2-5,16,TRBV19,TRBD1
CASSGTSVSNQPQHF,TGTGCCAGCAGCGGGACATCCGTTAGCAATCAGCCCCAGCATTTT,NA,TRBJ1-5,15,TRBV7-9,NA
CASSSPGETRDYGYTF,TGTGCCAGCAGCTCACCCGGGGAGACGAGGGACTATGGCTACACCTTC,NA,TRBJ1-2,16,TRBV7-9,NA
CASSITPTGANYGYTF,TGTGCCAGTAGTATAACCCCGACAGGGGCAAACTATGGCTACACCTTC,once,TRBJ1-2,16,TRBV19,TRBD1
CASCTNRSYNEQFF,TGTGCCAGCTGTACTAATCGATCCTACAATGAGCAGTTCTTC,few,TRBJ2-1,14,TRBV18,NA
CASSLKAGSLVPEQYF,TGTGCCAGCAGTTTAAAAGCGGGGTCCCTAGTACCCGAGCAGTACTTC,NA,TRBJ2-7,16,TRBV27,TRBD2
CASGNRRAFF,TGTGCCAGCGGGAATAGGAGGGCTTTCTTT,NA,TRBJ1-1,10,TRBV6-5,NA
CSASQGPYEQYF,TGCAGCGCATCCCAGGGGCCATACGAGCAGTACTTC,NA,TRBJ2-7,12,TRBV29-1,NA
CAWSVLPEAFF,TGTGCCTGGAGTGTACTCCCTGAAGCTTTCTTT,NA,TRBJ1-1,11,TRBV30,NA
CASSSYRGQGSPLHF,TGTGCCAGCAGCTCTTATAGGGGTCAGGGTTCACCCCTCCACTTT,NA,TRBJ1-6,15,TRBV11-2,NA
CASSFMTGFRNEQFF,TGTGCCAGCAGCTTCATGACAGGGTTCCGCAATGAGCAGTTCTTC,NA,TRBJ2-1,15,TRBV7-9,TRBD1
CASSRTGVGYGYTF,TGTGCCAGCAGTCGGACAGGGGTGGGGTATGGCTACACCTTC,NA,TRBJ1-2,14,TRBV6-5,TRBD1
CASSLDRDGQPQHF,TGTGCCAGCAGCCTAGACAGGGATGGTCAGCCCCAGCATTTT,NA,TRBJ1-5,14,TRBV2,TRBD1
CSASRGQNTEAFF,TGCAGTGCTAGTAGAGGGCAGAACACTGAAGCTTTCTTT,NA,TRBJ1-1,13,TRBV20-1,NA
CAGQGATGELFF,TGTGCCGGACAGGGGGCAACCGGGGAGCTGTTTTTT,once,TRBJ2-2,12,TRBV9,TRBD1
CASSETGTNTGELFF,TGTGCCAGCAGTGAAACCGGGACGAACACCGGGGAGCTGTTTTTT,NA,TRBJ2-2,15,TRBV2,NA
CASSPTRTAYQETQYF,TGTGCCAGCAGTCCCACCCGGACAGCGTACCAAGAGACCCAGTACTTC,few,TRBJ2-5,16,TRBV6-2/TRBV6-3,NA
CASSRTSGGGRVEQYF,TGTGCCAGCAGCAGGACTAGCGGGGGGGGCCGCGTTGAGCAGTACTTC,few,TRBJ2-7,16,TRBV2,TRBD2
CASSQDHMGGAYNEQFF,TGTGCCAGCAGCCAAGATCATATGGGGGGGGCCTACAATGAGCAGTTCTTC,NA,TRBJ2-1,17,TRBV3-1/TRBV3-2,TRBD2
CASSLVQGYYGYTF,TGTGCCAGCAGCTTAGTTCAGGGGTACTATGGCTACACCTTC,NA,TRBJ1-2,14,TRBV5-6,NA
CASSSWRASHGELFF,TGTGCCAGCAGTTCATGGAGGGCCAGTCACGGGGAGCTGTTTTTT,once,TRBJ2-2,15,TRBV27,NA
CASTFSRGNYGYTF,TGTGCCAGTACCTTCTCCAGGGGAAACTATGGCTACACCTTC,NA,TRBJ1-2,14,TRBV19,NA
CASSAGTAFYNEQFF,TGTGCCAGCAGCGCAGGGACAGCGTTTTACAATGAGCAGTTCTTC,NA,TRBJ2-1,15,TRBV9,TRBD1
CASSPGQGGSSYNEQFF,TGTGCCAGCAGCCCCGGACAGGGGGGGAGCTCCTACAATGAGCAGTTCTTC,NA,TRBJ2-1,17,TRBV7-6,TRBD1
CASWDSGNTIYF,TGTGCCAGCTGGGACAGTGGAAACACCATATATTTT,NA,TRBJ1-3,12,TRBV3-1/TRBV3-2,TRBD1
CATRKQGALTNEKLFF,TGTGCCACCAGAAAACAGGGGGCACTAACTAATGAAAAACTGTTTTTT,NA,TRBJ1-4,16,TRBV10-3,TRBD1
CAWSRGTSGGYQETQYF,TGTGCCTGGAGTAGGGGTACTAGCGGGGGGTACCAAGAGACCCAGTACTTC,NA,TRBJ2-5,17,TRBV30,TRBD2
CASSETGRDYGYTF,TGTGCCAGCAGTGAAACAGGGAGGGACTATGGCTACACCTTC,NA,TRBJ1-2,14,TRBV2,NA
CASSRGQIYGYTF,TGTGCCAGCAGCCGGGGACAGATCTATGGCTACACCTTC,NA,TRBJ1-2,13,TRBV5-6,TRBD1
CSSRGKQDQETQYF,TGCAGCAGCCGGGGGAAACAGGACCAAGAGACCCAGTACTTC,NA,TRBJ2-5,14,TRBV29-1,NA
CAILMTGTEAFF,TGTGCCATCCTTATGACAGGCACTGAAGCTTTCTTT,once,TRBJ1-1,12,TRBV14,NA
CASSVDRGNYGYTF,TGTGCCAGCAGCGTAGACAGGGGCAACTATGGCTACACCTTC,NA,TRBJ1-2,14,TRBV9,TRBD1
CASREGGSGETQYF,TGTGCCAGCAGAGAGGGAGGGAGCGGAGAGACCCAGTACTTC,NA,TRBJ2-5,14,TRBV2,TRBD2
CASSLGGPGNTQYF,TGTGCCAGCAGCTTAGGGGGGCCGGGAAATACGCAGTATTTT,NA,TRBJ2-3,14,TRBV7-2,NA